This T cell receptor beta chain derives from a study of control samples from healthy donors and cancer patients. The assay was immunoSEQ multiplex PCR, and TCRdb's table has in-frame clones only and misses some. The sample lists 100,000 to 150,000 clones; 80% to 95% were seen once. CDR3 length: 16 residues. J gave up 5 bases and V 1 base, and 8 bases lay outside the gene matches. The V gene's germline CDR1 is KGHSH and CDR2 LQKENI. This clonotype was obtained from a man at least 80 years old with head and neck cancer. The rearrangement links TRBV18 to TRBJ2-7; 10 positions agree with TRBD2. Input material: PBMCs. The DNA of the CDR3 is TGTGCCAGCTCACCACGTTCGCTAGCGGGAGTTAACGAGCAGTACTTC. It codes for CASSPRSLAGVNEQYF.